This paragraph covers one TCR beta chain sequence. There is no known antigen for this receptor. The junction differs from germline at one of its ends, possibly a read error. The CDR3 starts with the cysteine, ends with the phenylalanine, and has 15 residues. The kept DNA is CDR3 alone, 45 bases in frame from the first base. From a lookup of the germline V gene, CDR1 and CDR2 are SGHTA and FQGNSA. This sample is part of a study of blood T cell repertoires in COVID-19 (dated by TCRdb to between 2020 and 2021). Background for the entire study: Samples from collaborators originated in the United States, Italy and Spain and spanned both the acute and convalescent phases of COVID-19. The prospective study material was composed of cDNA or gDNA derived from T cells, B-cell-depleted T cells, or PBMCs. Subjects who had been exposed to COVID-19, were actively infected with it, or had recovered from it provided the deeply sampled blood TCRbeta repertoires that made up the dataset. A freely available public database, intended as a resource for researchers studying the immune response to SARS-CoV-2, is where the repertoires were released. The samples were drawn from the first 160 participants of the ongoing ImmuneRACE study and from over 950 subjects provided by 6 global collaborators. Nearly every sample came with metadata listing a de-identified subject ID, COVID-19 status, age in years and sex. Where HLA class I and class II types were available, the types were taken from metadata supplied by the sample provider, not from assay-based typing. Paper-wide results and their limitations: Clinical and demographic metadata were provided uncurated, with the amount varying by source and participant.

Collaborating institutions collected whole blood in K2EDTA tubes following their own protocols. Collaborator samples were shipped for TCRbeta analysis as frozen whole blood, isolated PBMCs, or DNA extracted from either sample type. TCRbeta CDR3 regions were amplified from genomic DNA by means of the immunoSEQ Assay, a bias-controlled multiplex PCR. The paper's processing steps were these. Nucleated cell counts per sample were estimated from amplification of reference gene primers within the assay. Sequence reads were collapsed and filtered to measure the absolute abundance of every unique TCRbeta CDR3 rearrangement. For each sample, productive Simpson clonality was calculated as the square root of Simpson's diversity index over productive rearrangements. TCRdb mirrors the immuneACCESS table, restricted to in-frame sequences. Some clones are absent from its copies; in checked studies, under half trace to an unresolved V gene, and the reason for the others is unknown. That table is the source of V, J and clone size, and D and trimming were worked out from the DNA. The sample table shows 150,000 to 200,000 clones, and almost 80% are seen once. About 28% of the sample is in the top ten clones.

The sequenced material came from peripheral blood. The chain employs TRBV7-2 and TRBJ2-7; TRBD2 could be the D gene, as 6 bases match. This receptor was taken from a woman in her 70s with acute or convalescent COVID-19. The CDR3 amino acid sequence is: CASSYMRGASYEQHF. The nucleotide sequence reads TGTGCCAGCAGCTATATGCGGGGAGCCTCCTACGAGCAGCACTTC. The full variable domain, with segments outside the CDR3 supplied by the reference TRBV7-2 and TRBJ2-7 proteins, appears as GAGVSQSPSNKVTEKGKDVELRCDPISGHTALYWYRQSLGQGLEFLIYFQGNSAPDKSGLPSDRFSAERTGGSVSTLTIQRTQQEDSAVYLCASSYMRGASYEQHFGPGTRLTVT.